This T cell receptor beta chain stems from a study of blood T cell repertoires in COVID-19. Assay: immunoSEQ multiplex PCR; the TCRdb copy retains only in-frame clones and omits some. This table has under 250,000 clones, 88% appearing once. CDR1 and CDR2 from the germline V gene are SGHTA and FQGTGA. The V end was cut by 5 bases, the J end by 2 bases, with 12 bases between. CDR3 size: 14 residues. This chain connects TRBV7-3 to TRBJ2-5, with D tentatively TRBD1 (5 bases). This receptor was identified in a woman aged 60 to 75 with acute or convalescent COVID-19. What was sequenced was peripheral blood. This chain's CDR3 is CASSAVGRQETQYF. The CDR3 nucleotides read TGTGCCAGCAGCGCGGTGGGGCGGCAAGAGACCCAGTACTTC.